The text below deals with one T cell receptor beta chain. Its antigen remains unknown. V was clipped by 5 bases and J by 3 bases; unmatched bases: 3. The CDR3 totals 14 residues. Germline V gene data show CDR1 as SGHVS and CDR2 as FQNEAQ. TCRdb independently ran MiXCR on the reads; one entry per CDR3 protein. The table has around 490,000 distinct CDR3 sequences, 26% seen once; the top ten hold 13%. The data were obtained in a study of T cell repertoires in cytomegalovirus infection. For the study at large: Public TCR beta signature analysis indicated the presence of both CMV infection and matching HLA type. Study-level findings and limits: Adding up the frequency of public TCR beta families identified people who carried CMV plus the relevant HLA. Dominant in the ex vivo response were TCR beta clonotypes restricted by HLA-C and specific for CMV.

This TCR derives from a human donor in good health (CMV status not recorded). Some clones in this sample may be carry-over from other donors' samples. The rearrangement uses TRBV7-8 and TRBJ1-5; 8 nucleotides align to TRBD1. Sequenced input: PBMCs. CDR3 in amino acids: CASSQDRVNQPQHF. CDR3 coding DNA: TGTGCCAGCAGCCAGGACAGGGTCAATCAGCCCCAGCATTTT. The variable domain in full, with the rest retrieved from reference TRBV7-8 and TRBJ1-5, is GAGVSQSPRYKVAKRGQDVALRCDPISGHVSLFWYQQALGQGPEFLTYFQNEAQLDKSGLPSDRFFAERPEGSVSTLKIQRTQQEDSAVYLCASSQDRVNQPQHFGDGTRLSIL.